Listed below are T cell receptor beta chains from one sample, sequenced in a study of blood T cell repertoires in COVID-19. The assay was immunoSEQ multiplex PCR, and TCRdb's table has in-frame clones only and misses some. The sample includes tens of thousands of clones, around 90% of them seen just once. Sequenced material: peripheral blood. Source of these receptors: a man aged 80 or over with acute or convalescent COVID-19. CDR3s include the opening cysteine and the closing phenylalanine or tryptophan. Fields, in order: V gene, J gene, D gene, clone size, CDR3 DNA, CDR3 protein. A D gene is named only where the DNA matches it firmly. Some rows mark clone size as missing; the rest say once, few, many or name a class of expanded clone.

TRBV6-5	TRBJ1-1	TRBD1	-	TGTGCCAGCAGTTACGCGCCCAGGGGGGCTGAAGCTTTCTTT	CASSYAPRGAEAFF
TRBV7-2	TRBJ2-3	-	-	TGTGCCAGCAGCTTAAGAACTAGCTCGGATACGCAGTATTTT	CASSLRTSSDTQYF
TRBV27	TRBJ2-7	TRBD1	-	TGTGCCAGCAGTGAAACCGGGACAGGGACATACGAGCAGTACTTC	CASSETGTGTYEQYF
TRBV29-1	TRBJ2-4	-	once	TGCAGCGCCTCGAGACAGGCAAAAAACATTCAGTACTTC	CSASRQAKNIQYF
TRBV16	TRBJ1-1	-	-	TGTGCCAGCAGCCAATCTCGCACTGAAGCTTTCTTT	CASSQSRTEAFF
TRBV7-2	TRBJ1-5	TRBD1	-	TGTGCCAGCAGCTTCGGACAGGGGGCAAGTATGCCCCAGCATTTT	CASSFGQGASMPQHF
TRBV2	TRBJ2-2	-	-	TGTGCCAGCACGGGATCCCGAACCGGGGAGCTGTTTTTT	CASTGSRTGELFF
TRBV19	TRBJ2-4	-	-	TGTGCCAGTAGCTCCTCAGGGTATTTTCAGTACTTC	CASSSSGYFQYF
TRBV18	TRBJ2-1	TRBD2	once	TGTGCCAGCTCACCCAGCGGGGTTCACAATGAGCAGTTCTTC	CASSPSGVHNEQFF
TRBV10-3	TRBJ2-2	TRBD1	-	TGTGCCGGGGGGACAGGGGCCACCGGGGAGCTGTTTTTT	CAGGTGATGELFF
TRBV6-5	TRBJ2-7	-	-	TGTGCCAGCAGTTACTCGTCAGGGAGGTCCTACGAGCAGTACTTC	CASSYSSGRSYEQYF
TRBV19	TRBJ2-3	-	once	TGTGCCAGTGGGGACAACACAGATACGCAGTATTTT	CASGDNTDTQYF
TRBV10-3	TRBJ1-2	-	-	TGTGCCATCAGTGAGCTGACAGCGGGCTACACCTTC	CAISELTAGYTF
TRBV15	TRBJ2-7	-	-	TGTGCCACCAGCAGAGATGTGGCCCCCTCCTACGAGCAGTACTTC	CATSRDVAPSYEQYF
TRBV7-2	TRBJ2-5	-	once	TGTGCCAGCAGCTTAGCCGGGACTGAAGAGACCCAGTACTTC	CASSLAGTEETQYF
TRBV6-5	TRBJ2-7	TRBD1	-	TGTGCCAGCAGTTACTCACGGGACAGGGTCTCCTACGAGCAGTACTTC	CASSYSRDRVSYEQYF
TRBV3-1/TRBV3-2	TRBJ2-1	TRBD1	once	TGTGCCAGCAGCCGACGGGACAGGCGGGACAATGAGCAGTTCTTC	CASSRRDRRDNEQFF
TRBV9	TRBJ1-5	-	-	TGTGCCAGCAGCCCCAGTGACTTTGTGGGCAATCAGCCCCAGCATTTT	CASSPSDFVGNQPQHF
TRBV29-1	TRBJ2-7	-	-	TGCAGCGTTGCGGTAGACTCCTACGAGCAGTACTTC	CSVAVDSYEQYF
TRBV10-1	TRBJ2-7	TRBD2	-	TGCGCCAGCAGTGAGTTGTGTAGCGGGGGCCTCTCCTACGAGCAGTACTTC	CASSELCSGGLSYEQYF
TRBV12-1	TRBJ1-1	-	-	TGTGCCAGCAGCTTTTCGCAGCGTAGGTTCTCGATGGGGAGAGATAACACTGAAGCTTTCTTT	CASSFSQRRFSMGRDNTEAFF
TRBV3-1/TRBV3-2	TRBJ2-2	TRBD1	-	TGTGCCAGCAGTCATCACGGACAGGGGGCCGGGGAGCTGTTTTTT	CASSHHGQGAGELFF
TRBV5-6	TRBJ2-1	TRBD1	-	TGTGCCAGCAGCTTGTACGACAGGGGGCGCCTTGAGCAGTTCTTC	CASSLYDRGRLEQFF
TRBV7-2	TRBJ1-5	-	-	TGTGCCAGCAGCCTTCGACAGGTGGGGGGCAATCAGCCCCAGCATTTT	CASSLRQVGGNQPQHF
TRBV7-9	TRBJ2-1	-	-	TGTGCCAGCAGCTCAAACTACAATGAGCAGTTCTTC	CASSSNYNEQFF
TRBV3-1/TRBV3-2	TRBJ2-3	-	-	TGTGCCAGCAGCCAAGACGGGGGTGGAGATACGCAGTATTTT	CASSQDGGGDTQYF
TRBV21-1	TRBJ2-5	-	-	TGTGCCAGCAGCAAAGCAGGACAGCCGCTGTACCAAGAGACCCAGTACTTC	CASSKAGQPLYQETQYF
TRBV18	TRBJ1-5	TRBD1	few	TGTGCCAGCTCACCACTGGACAGGGTAGTATGGAGTCAGCCCCAGCATTTT	CASSPLDRVVWSQPQHF
TRBV10-3	TRBJ2-3	-	-	TGTGCCACCCACCGGGGAGATACGCAGTATTTT	CATHRGDTQYF
TRBV7-9	TRBJ2-2	-	-	TGTGCCAGCAGCTTAGCGGGGGGAAACACCGGGGAGCTGTTTTTT	CASSLAGGNTGELFF
TRBV15	TRBJ2-6	-	-	TGTGCCACCAGCAGAGACAACTCTGGGGCCAACGTCCTGACTTTC	CATSRDNSGANVLTF
TRBV7-2	TRBJ1-5	-	-	TGTGCCAGCAGCTTAGGGGCAGGCCACAATCAGCCCCAGCATTTT	CASSLGAGHNQPQHF
TRBV7-2	TRBJ2-7	-	-	TGTGCCAGCAGCTTAGGGGGGGTCACCTACGAGCAGTACTTC	CASSLGGVTYEQYF
TRBV2	TRBJ2-6	TRBD1	-	TGTGCCAGCAGTCGGGACAGGGGAGCTGGGGCCAACGTCCTGACTTTC	CASSRDRGAGANVLTF
TRBV18	TRBJ1-1	-	-	TGTGCCAGCTCCGTGGCAGGGGAGAACACTGAAGCTTTCTTT	CASSVAGENTEAFF
TRBV20-1	TRBJ2-3	TRBD2	-	TGCACTGGGGAGGGGACAGATACGCAGTATTTT	CTGEGTDTQYF
TRBV4-1	TRBJ2-3	TRBD2	-	TGCGCCAGCAGCCAAGACGCGGGGGGCCGCGATACGCAGTATTTT	CASSQDAGGRDTQYF
TRBV6-5	TRBJ2-7	TRBD1	-	TGTGCCAGCAGTTATCCGGGGACAGGGGGCTACGAGCAGTACTTC	CASSYPGTGGYEQYF
TRBV13	TRBJ2-3	-	-	TGTGCCAGCAGCTCCCCAGGGCGCGCAGATACGCAGTATTTT	CASSSPGRADTQYF
TRBV2	TRBJ1-6	TRBD1	-	TGTGCCAGCAGGGACTTGACAGGGTCTAGAAATTCACCCCTCCACTTT	CASRDLTGSRNSPLHF
TRBV27	TRBJ1-3	-	-	TGTGCCAGCAGTCCTGCCGGCCGGGCTGGAAACACCATATATTTT	CASSPAGRAGNTIYF
TRBV7-9	TRBJ1-1	-	-	TGTGCCAGCAACGTGGGGACAAACGGAGCTTTCTTT	CASNVGTNGAFF
TRBV11-2	TRBJ2-1	TRBD2	-	TGTGCCAGCAGCTTGGACCGCCCCAGCGGGGTGGTGCAGTTCTTC	CASSLDRPSGVVQFF
TRBV12-3/TRBV12-4	TRBJ1-5	-	once	TGTGCCAGCAGTTTAGCGGCTGATCAGCCCCAGCATTTT	CASSLAADQPQHF
TRBV4-1	TRBJ2-5	-	-	TGCGCCAGCAGCCTCGGTAGGCGGGCCACGGAGACCCAGTACTTC	CASSLGRRATETQYF
TRBV7-9	TRBJ1-4	-	-	TGTGCCAGCAGCCACAGTGGGACTAATGAAAAACTGTTTTTT	CASSHSGTNEKLFF
TRBV11-1	TRBJ1-3	-	once	TGTGCCACTGGGGACACAACCTCTGGAAACACCATATATTTT	CATGDTTSGNTIYF
TRBV5-1	TRBJ1-1	-	-	TGCGCCAGCAGCTTGGGACACGGGAGTGAGGGTGAAGCTTTCTTT	CASSLGHGSEGEAFF
TRBV19	TRBJ2-4	TRBD1	once	TGTGCCAGTAGTATAATCGGGGACAGGGGGCATTTGGCGTTCCAAAACATTCAGTACTTC	CASSIIGDRGHLAFQNIQYF
TRBV2	TRBJ2-3	-	-	TGTGCCAGCCCGCACCGGGGGTCAGATACGCAGTATTTT	CASPHRGSDTQYF
TRBV2	TRBJ1-6	-	-	TGTGCCAGCAGTGAGCAACTGACAGTCTCACCCCTCCACTTT	CASSEQLTVSPLHF
TRBV6-5	TRBJ2-2	-	few	TGTGCCAGCAGAACCCTCCGGGGGGAGCTGTTTTTT	CASRTLRGELFF
TRBV19	TRBJ1-5	TRBD1	-	TGTGCCAGTAGTGGGACAGGGGGATCGCAGCCCCAGCATTTT	CASSGTGGSQPQHF